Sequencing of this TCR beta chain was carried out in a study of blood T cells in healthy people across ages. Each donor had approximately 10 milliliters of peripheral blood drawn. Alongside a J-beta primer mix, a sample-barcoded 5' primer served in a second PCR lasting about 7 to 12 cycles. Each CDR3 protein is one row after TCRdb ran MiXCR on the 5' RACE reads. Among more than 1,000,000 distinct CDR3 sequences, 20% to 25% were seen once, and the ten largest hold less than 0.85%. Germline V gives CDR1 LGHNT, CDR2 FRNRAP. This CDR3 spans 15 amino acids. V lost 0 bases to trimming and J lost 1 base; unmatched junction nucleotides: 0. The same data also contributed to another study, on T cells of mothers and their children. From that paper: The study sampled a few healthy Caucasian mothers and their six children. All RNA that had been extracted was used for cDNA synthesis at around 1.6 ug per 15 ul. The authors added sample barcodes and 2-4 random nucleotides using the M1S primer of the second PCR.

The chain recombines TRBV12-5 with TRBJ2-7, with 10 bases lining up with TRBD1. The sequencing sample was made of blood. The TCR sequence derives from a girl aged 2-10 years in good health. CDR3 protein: CASGLVGQGSYEQYF. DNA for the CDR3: TGTGCTAGTGGTTTGGTGGGACAGGGGTCCTACGAGCAGTACTTC. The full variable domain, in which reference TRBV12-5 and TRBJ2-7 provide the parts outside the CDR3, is DARVTQTPRHKVTEMGQEVTMRCQPILGHNTVFWYRQTMMQGLELLAYFRNRAPLDDSGMPKDRFSAEMPDATLATLKIQPSEPRDSAVYFCASGLVGQGSYEQYFGPGTRLTVT.